This T cell receptor (beta chain) was captured by sequencing in a study of vaccination effects on CD4 cells after COVID-19. Study results and limitations: Late post-vaccination, clones induced by infection and those induced by vaccine underwent marked clonal contraction. Healthy vaccinees' vaccine-induced clones included only 1 of 255 cross-reacting with common cold coronaviruses.

CDR3 length: 14 residues. CDR1 LNHDA and CDR2 SQIVND come from the germline V gene (reference sequence). V was shortened by 6 bases and J by 2 bases, with 13 bases between the two germline ends. ViraFEST assay sequencing came after antigen-specific CD4+ T cells were expanded with viral peptide pools. The culture ran for under eleven days, and then CD4+ T cells were isolated. Nucleocapsid antibodies stayed negative before and after vaccination, showing no earlier SARS-CoV-2 infection. It was on days 3 and 7 that half the medium was replaced with IL-2 medium. There are a few counts of this clone. Its antigen is unidentified. Sequenced by immunoSEQ multiplex PCR; TCRdb stores in-frame clones only, minus some. Among 30,000 to 35,000 clones listed, about 63% were seen once.

This sequence originates from a human donor who received a COVID-19 vaccine. This chain joins TRBV19 and TRBJ1-1; D might be TRBD1 (5 bases). The sample was CD4+ T cells from PBMCs cultured with HCoV-229E spike peptides, taken before COVID-19 vaccination. DNA of the CDR3: TGTGCCAGTAGGAGAAGGGGAGGCAACACTGAAGCTTTCTTT. The encoded protein is CASRRRGGNTEAFF.